These T cell receptor beta chains were read from a single sample in a study of blood T cell repertoires in COVID-19. Some clones are missing from TCRdb's copy, which holds only in-frame ones; the method was immunoSEQ multiplex PCR. The data hold more than 150,000 clones, with nearly 80% observed a single time. The specimen sequenced was PBMCs or T cells enriched from blood (not recorded which). These receptor sequences come from a man between 60 and 70 years old who had been exposed to COVID-19. CDR3s include the opening cysteine and the closing phenylalanine or tryptophan. Fields, in order: J gene, V gene, D gene, clone size, CDR3 protein, CDR3 DNA. A D gene is named only where the DNA matches it firmly. Only part of the rows carry a size: once, few, many, or a class if the clone is expanded.

j_gene: TRBJ2-7
v_gene: TRBV5-1
d_gene: -
abundance: -
CDR3aa: CASSRTAITSYEQYF
CDR3nt: TGCGCCAGCAGCCGGACAGCAATCACCTCCTACGAGCAGTACTTC

j_gene: TRBJ2-1
v_gene: TRBV19
d_gene: TRBD2
abundance: -
CDR3aa: CASRTSGRSNEQFF
CDR3nt: TGTGCCAGCCGGACTAGCGGGAGAAGCAATGAGCAGTTCTTC

j_gene: TRBJ1-5
v_gene: TRBV19
d_gene: -
abundance: -
CDR3aa: CASSMVQGGYSNQPQHF
CDR3nt: TGTGCCAGTAGTATGGTTCAGGGAGGATATAGCAATCAGCCCCAGCATTTT

j_gene: TRBJ1-4
v_gene: TRBV7-8
d_gene: -
abundance: -
CDR3aa: CASSPRAGGEKLFF
CDR3nt: TGTGCCAGCAGCCCGCGCGCAGGAGGTGAAAAACTGTTTTTT

j_gene: TRBJ1-2
v_gene: TRBV18
d_gene: -
abundance: -
CDR3aa: CASSQSRGADGYTF
CDR3nt: TGTGCCAGCTCACAGAGTAGGGGTGCCGATGGCTACACCTTC

j_gene: TRBJ2-7
v_gene: TRBV3-1/TRBV3-2
d_gene: TRBD2
abundance: few
CDR3aa: CASSQDGTSGKLYF
CDR3nt: TGTGCCAGCAGCCAAGATGGAACTAGCGGGAAACTGTACTTC

j_gene: TRBJ1-2
v_gene: TRBV7-3
d_gene: TRBD1
abundance: -
CDR3aa: CASSPRRQGHGYTF
CDR3nt: TGTGCCAGTAGCCCCCGCAGACAGGGGCATGGCTACACCTTC

j_gene: TRBJ1-5
v_gene: TRBV6-5
d_gene: TRBD1
abundance: -
CDR3aa: CATQDRGYSNQPQHF
CDR3nt: TGTGCCACCCAAGACAGGGGCTATAGCAATCAGCCCCAGCATTTT

j_gene: TRBJ1-6
v_gene: TRBV7-9
d_gene: TRBD1
abundance: few
CDR3aa: CASSHSGTGLNSPLHF
CDR3nt: TGTGCCAGCAGCCATTCCGGGACAGGGCTTAATTCACCCCTCCACTTT

j_gene: TRBJ2-7
v_gene: TRBV29-1
d_gene: TRBD1
abundance: -
CDR3aa: CSVEGSRTGGSYEQYF
CDR3nt: TGCAGCGTTGAAGGAAGCCGGACAGGGGGCTCCTACGAGCAGTACTTC

j_gene: TRBJ1-5
v_gene: TRBV24-1
d_gene: -
abundance: -
CDR3aa: CATSDFNSNQPQHF
CDR3nt: TGTGCCACCAGTGATTTCAATAGCAATCAGCCCCAGCATTTT

j_gene: TRBJ1-2
v_gene: TRBV19
d_gene: TRBD1
abundance: -
CDR3aa: CASSIPLDRGGPYGYTF
CDR3nt: TGTGCCAGTAGTATACCCCTGGACAGGGGAGGACCATATGGCTACACCTTC

j_gene: TRBJ1-5
v_gene: TRBV29-1
d_gene: TRBD1
abundance: few
CDR3aa: CSVQGQGGDQPQHF
CDR3nt: TGCAGCGTCCAGGGACAGGGAGGGGATCAGCCCCAGCATTTT

j_gene: TRBJ2-2
v_gene: TRBV9
d_gene: -
abundance: -
CDR3aa: CASSVSSGRTGELFF
CDR3nt: TGTGCCAGCAGCGTATCTTCAGGGCGGACCGGGGAGCTGTTTTTT

j_gene: TRBJ2-5
v_gene: TRBV6-5
d_gene: -
abundance: -
CDR3aa: CASSPRGTETQYF
CDR3nt: TGTGCCAGCAGCCCCAGAGGGACTGAGACCCAGTACTTC

j_gene: TRBJ2-7
v_gene: TRBV29-1
d_gene: -
abundance: -
CDR3aa: CSVASGTGSEQYF
CDR3nt: TGCAGCGTTGCTAGCGGGACAGGAAGCGAGCAGTACTTC

j_gene: TRBJ1-2
v_gene: TRBV5-1
d_gene: -
abundance: medium-sized
CDR3aa: CASNRDNLFEGYTF
CDR3nt: TGCGCCAGCAACCGAGACAACCTTTTCGAGGGCTACACCTTC

j_gene: TRBJ1-2
v_gene: TRBV5-4
d_gene: -
abundance: -
CDR3aa: CASSLDGNYGYTF
CDR3nt: TGTGCCAGCAGCTTGGACGGGAACTATGGCTACACCTTC

j_gene: TRBJ1-6
v_gene: TRBV25-1
d_gene: -
abundance: -
CDR3aa: CASSGPQGSNNSPLHF
CDR3nt: TGTGCCAGCAGTGGCCCACAGGGCAGTAATAATTCACCCCTCCACTTT

j_gene: TRBJ2-2
v_gene: TRBV28
d_gene: TRBD2
abundance: -
CDR3aa: CASSPLAGLNMNTGELFF
CDR3nt: TGTGCCAGCAGCCCACTAGCGGGCCTGAATATGAACACCGGGGAGCTGTTTTTT

j_gene: TRBJ2-3
v_gene: TRBV27
d_gene: TRBD1
abundance: -
CDR3aa: CASSVTGTGKPDTQYF
CDR3nt: TGTGCCAGCAGTGTCACCGGGACAGGGAAGCCAGATACGCAGTATTTT

j_gene: TRBJ1-5
v_gene: TRBV7-9
d_gene: -
abundance: -
CDR3aa: CASSLVADSNQPQHF
CDR3nt: TGTGCCAGCAGCTTAGTGGCAGATAGCAATCAGCCCCAGCATTTT